These 11 T cell receptor beta chains originate from one sample sequenced in a study of cytomegalovirus exposure and HLA in healthy donors. With 60 Vbeta and 13 Jbeta primers, the PCR was carried out. Profiled with immunoSEQ multiplex PCR; TCRdb holds only in-frame clones, not every one. The sample consists of under 140,000 clones, around three quarters of them appearing once. The sequencing sample was made of PBMCs. These receptors all stem from a woman aged 25-40 years in good health and CMV-seronegative.

V is TRBV10-2 and J is TRBJ2-7; the match to TRBD1 covers 7 bases. After removal of 7 bases from V and 0 bases from J, the junction contained 3 bases not matched to a gene. Germline V lookup: CDR1 WSHSY, CDR2 SAAADI. This CDR3 is built from 13 residues. The CDR3 DNA is TGCGCCAGCATTGGGGACAGCTCCTACGAGCAGTACTTC. It codes for CASIGDSSYEQYF.

This chain joins TRBV6-5 and TRBJ2-7; TRBD2 might be the D (6 bases). The CDR3 totals 14 residues. The ends were cut back, 5 bases at V and 5 bases at J, with 16 bases in the middle. CDR1 is MNHEY and CDR2 is SVGAGI in the germline V gene. The CDR3 DNA is TGTGCCAGCAGTGCCCGGGGGAATGATCACGAGCAGTACTTC. As protein: CASSARGNDHEQYF.

This chain uses TRBV14 with TRBJ1-2, with 11 positions matching TRBD1. The V segment lost 4 bases and the J segment 4 bases; nucleotides outside the gene matches: 2. This CDR3 comprises 14 residues. CDR1 and CDR2 from the germline V gene are SGHDN and FVKESK. The CDR3 protein is CASSPGQGAYGYTF. CDR3 sequence (DNA): TGTGCCAGCAGCCCAGGACAGGGGGCCTATGGCTACACCTTC.

This sequence joins TRBV5-1 and TRBJ2-7; a possible D gene is TRBD2 (6 bases). CDR1 and CDR2 (germline): SGHRS, YFSETQ. Deletions cut 1 base from V and 0 bases from J, with 11 bases between. The CDR3 is 15 amino acids. CDR3 region: CASSLFGGTSYEQYF. The CDR3 coding sequence is TGCGCCAGCAGCTTGTTCGGGGGTACCTCCTACGAGCAGTACTTC.

The chain combines TRBV30 with TRBJ2-2; perhaps TRBD2 as D (5 bases). V was cut by 5 bases and J by 7 bases, with 17 bases left in between. The germline CDR1 and CDR2 sequences are GTSNPN and SVGIG (reference sequence). The CDR3 spans 14 residues. The CDR3 coding sequence is TGTGCCTGGGGAGGTCCGGGAAGTCGCGGGGAGCTGTTTTTT. It encodes CAWGGPGSRGELFF. The full variable domain, rest sourced from reference TRBV30 and TRBJ2-2, is SQTIHQWPATLVQPVGSPLSLECTVEGTSNPNLYWYRQAAGRGLQLLFYSVGIGQISSEVPQNLSASRPQDRQFILSSKKLLLSDSGFYLCAWGGPGSRGELFFGEGSRLTVL.

The genes are TRBV5-4 and TRBJ2-1; 7 bases are a match to TRBD1. The CDR3 spans 14 residues. Germline assignment: CDR1 SGHNT and CDR2 YYREEE (reference sequence). Trimming took 0 bases from V and 9 from J; bases not matched to a gene: 6. The CDR3 bases are TGTGCCAGCAGCTTGGGGCAGGGGGTGGGTGAGCAGTTCTTC. Protein: CASSLGQGVGEQFF. Full variable domain (rest looked up from reference TRBV5-4 and TRBJ2-1): ETGVTQSPTHLIKTRGQQVTLRCSSQSGHNTVSWYQQALGQGPQFIFQYYREEENGRGNFPPRFSGLQFPNYSSELNVNALELDDSALYLCASSLGQGVGEQFFGPGTRLTVL.

V gene TRBV11-2 combines with J gene TRBJ2-3; 7 bases are shared with TRBD2. Germline V lookup: CDR1 SGHAT, CDR2 FQNNGV. The J segment lost 6 bases and the V segment lost 4 bases, leaving 16 bases of the junction unmatched. This CDR3 has 17 residues. This CDR3 reads CASSSPGRELGLDTQYF. In DNA, the CDR3 is TGTGCCAGCAGCTCACCAGGGAGGGAACTGGGGTTGGATACGCAGTATTTT. Together with reference TRBV11-2 and TRBJ2-3, the CDR3 gives the full variable domain: EAGVAQSPRYKIIEKRQSVAFWCNPISGHATLYWYQQILGQGPKLLIQFQNNGVVDDSQLPKDRFSAERLKGVDSTLKIQPAKLEDSAVYLCASSSPGRELGLDTQYFGPGTRLTVL.

The chain employs TRBV7-2 and TRBJ2-5, with 15 nucleotides matching TRBD2. Trimming at V came to 5 bases and at J to 3 bases, leaving 13 bases not matched to a gene. There are 19 residues in the CDR3. Germline V gene sequence: CDR1 SGHTA, CDR2 FQGNSA. CDR3 loop: CASSPGLAGGRIGEETQYF. Here the CDR3 DNA reads TGTGCCAGCAGCCCAGGACTAGCGGGAGGGAGAATAGGAGAAGAGACCCAGTACTTC.

CDR3 nucleotides: TGTGCCAGCAGCTCCCTAGGGGCCCCAAATCAGCCCCAGCATTTT. Its translation: CASSSLGAPNQPQHF. The rearrangement joins TRBV6-6 to TRBJ1-5; possibly TRBD1 for D (5 bases). CDR3 size: 15 residues. CDR1 and CDR2 (germline): MNHNY, SVGAGI (reference sequence). Between the trimmed V and J ends, which lost 6 bases and 4 bases, there was a span of 16 bases.

The CDR3 protein is CASSSGGGGLSNQPQHF. As DNA, the CDR3 is TGTGCCAGCAGTTCAGGTGGGGGGGGACTTAGCAATCAGCCCCAGCATTTT. The V call is TRBV28, the J call TRBJ1-5, with D possibly matching TRBD1 (5 bases). The V end lost 4 bases, the J end lost 0 bases, and 16 bases lay between the germline ends. Germline V gives CDR1 MDHEN, CDR2 SYDVKM. The CDR3 has 17 residues. Filled out from reference TRBV28 and TRBJ1-5, the complete variable domain reads DVKVTQSSRYLVKRTGEKVFLECVQDMDHENMFWYRQDPGLGLRLIYFSYDVKMKEKGDIPEGYSVSREKKERFSLILESASTNQTSMYLCASSSGGGGLSNQPQHFGDGTRLSIL.

The chain recombines TRBV9 with TRBJ1-2; D possibly corresponds to TRBD1 (6 bases). Germline V CDR1 and CDR2: SGDLS, YYNGEE. This CDR3 is built from 16 residues. Between the trimmed V and J ends, which lost 3 bases and 4 bases, there was a span of 19 bases. CDR3 loop: CASSERPQGRGYGYTF. CDR3 nucleotide sequence: TGTGCCAGCAGCGAGAGGCCTCAGGGCAGGGGCTATGGCTACACCTTC. Combining the CDR3 with reference TRBV9 and TRBJ1-2 gives the whole variable domain DSGVTQTPKHLITATGQRVTLRCSPRSGDLSVYWYQQSLDQGLQFLIQYYNGEERAKGNILERFSAQQFPDLHSELNLSSLELGDSALYFCASSERPQGRGYGYTFGSGTRLTVV.